This TCR beta chain was recovered during a study of shared T cell receptors in the human thymus. Sequencing used immunoSEQ multiplex PCR; TCRdb keeps in-frame clones, though not all of them. The profile shows hundreds of thousands of clones, over 75% of them singletons. The CDR3 runs to 16 residues. J lost 0 bases, V lost 0 bases, and 4 bases had no gene match. Per germline, CDR1 SGHDT and CDR2 YYEEEE. These data were likewise used in another study, on human thymus T cells. In that study: Thymus specimens were resections from corrective heart surgery.

Sequenced: thymocytes. This clonotype was sampled from a boy younger than two with a congenital heart defect. The gene calls are TRBV5-6 and TRBJ2-3; 7 nucleotides align to TRBD1. This CDR3 is CASSLDRGNSTDTQYF. CDR3 DNA: TGTGCCAGCAGCTTGGACAGGGGCAATAGCACAGATACGCAGTATTTT. The variable domain in full, completed from reference TRBV5-6 and TRBJ2-3, reads DAGVTQSPTHLIKTRGQQVTLRCSPKSGHDTVSWYQQALGQGPQFIFQYYEEEERQRGNFPDRFSGHQFPNYSSELNVNALLLGDSALYLCASSLDRGNSTDTQYFGPGTRLTVL.